This T cell receptor beta chain was found in a study of prognosis after radiotherapy for stage I lung cancer. Study details: For radiotherapy, patients got SBRT split into 3 to 5 fractions, giving a biologically effective dose of at least 100 Gy.

A note on this clonotype: Antigen specificity is unknown. With a far larger clone one base away, a read error is the likely cause.

Study outcomes and limitations: Diminished Shannon entropy following stereotactic body radiation therapy characterized patients who developed distant metastases.

The CDR3 is 13 residues long. Germline V gene lookup returns CDR1 MRHNA and CDR2 SNTAGT. Trimming cost V 5 bases and J 5 bases, with 11 bases left between them. Sample collection consisted of six milliliters of peripheral blood drawn at each of two time points. From genomic DNA, TCR beta CDR3 was amplified by two-round multiplex PCR. Amplification in first-round PCR relied on primers specific to each TRBV and TRBJ gene. TCRdb recomputed calls from the multiplex PCR reads with MiXCR, one row per CDR3 protein. The sample consists of under 35,000 distinct CDR3 sequences, about 42% of them appearing once.

The V gene is TRBV6-4, the J gene TRBJ2-3, with D unclear. This TCR came from a donor aged 50 or older with non-small cell lung cancer. The sample was PBMCs, taken before or after stereotactic body radiation therapy (not recorded which). The CDR3 DNA reads as TGTGCCAGCAGTCATAACAGTGGAGATACGCAGTATTTT. Encoded protein: CASSHNSGDTQYF.